What follows are 27 T cell receptor beta chains derived from one specimen sequenced in a study of blood T cell repertoires in COVID-19. Measured with immunoSEQ multiplex PCR; TCRdb has only the in-frame clones, and not every one. The sample consists of around 260,000 clones, around 86% of them appearing once. Sequencing was carried out using peripheral blood. These receptors were collected from a man in his late teens or twenties with active or convalescent COVID-19.

CDR3 DNA sequence: TGCGCCAGCAGCCAAGTCCCTTGGGGGCTGGAGCAGTACTTC. Translating it yields CASSQVPWGLEQYF. V and J are TRBV4-1 and TRBJ2-7, with D maybe TRBD1 (6 bases). This CDR3 comprises 14 residues. Trimming left V 1 base short and J 7 bases short, with 14 bases between. Per germline, CDR1 MGHRA and CDR2 YSYEKL.

The chain uses TRBV28 and TRBJ1-4; D might be TRBD1 (5 bases). The germline V gene encodes CDR1 MDHEN and CDR2 SYDVKM. The CDR3 spans 13 residues. V was cut by 2 bases and J by 8 bases, with 9 bases left in between. This chain's CDR3 is CASSLQGWEKLFF. The CDR3 DNA is TGTGCCAGCAGTTTACAGGGCTGGGAAAAACTGTTTTTT.

This clone was counted only a few times. The J gene is TRBJ1-2, the V gene TRBV6-5; no clear D. The ends were cut back, 2 bases at V and 4 bases at J, with 8 bases in the middle. CDR3 length: 13 residues. The germline gives CDR1 MNHEY, CDR2 SVGAGI. The CDR3 region is CASSYSQVYGYTF. DNA of the CDR3: TGTGCCAGCAGTTACAGCCAAGTCTATGGCTACACCTTC.

The rearrangement uses TRBV10-3 and TRBJ1-6; D possibly corresponds to TRBD1 (6 bases). V was clipped by 6 bases and J by 7 bases, with 16 bases between them. Germline V gene lookup returns CDR1 ENHRY and CDR2 SYGVKD. The CDR3 covers 15 residues. CDR3 region: CAIRTDLQGNSPLHF. CDR3 in DNA: TGTGCCATCAGGACCGATTTACAGGGAAATTCACCCCTCCACTTT.

V is TRBV25-1 and J is TRBJ2-6; possible D gene TRBD1, 6 bases. The germline gives CDR1 MGHDK, CDR2 SYGVNS. V was pared by 5 bases and J by 3 bases, with 8 bases between. The CDR3 extends over 14 amino acids. In DNA form, the CDR3 reads TGTGCCAGCAGTCGGACAGTTGGGGCCAACGTCCTGACTTTC. Translating gives CASSRTVGANVLTF.

Comment on this clone: One end of the junction does not line up with germline, which may come from a read error. V and J are TRBV6-1 and TRBJ2-2, with TRBD1 as a possible D gene (6 bases). This CDR3 has 16 residues. The germline V gene has CDR1 MNHNS and CDR2 SASEGT. The CDR3 DNA is TGTGCCAGCAGAGAAGCAGGGGTTCAAAGTACCGGGGAGCTGTTTTTT. It yields the protein CASREAGVQSTGELFF.

Only a few counts were recorded for this clone. This chain connects TRBV2 to TRBJ1-2; D gene unclear. Trimming left V 4 bases short and J 2 bases short, with 5 bases between. This CDR3 contains 12 residues. From germline, CDR1 is SNHLY and CDR2 FYNNEI. This CDR3 reads CASSGTNYGYTF. Written as DNA, the CDR3 is TGTGCCAGCAGTGGAACAAACTATGGCTACACCTTC. The full variable domain, in which reference TRBV2 and TRBJ1-2 provide the parts outside the CDR3, is EPEVTQTPSHQVTQMGQEVILRCVPISNHLYFYWYRQILGQKVEFLVSFYNNEISEKSEIFDDQFSVERPDGSNFTLKIRSTKLEDSAMYFCASSGTNYGYTFGSGTRLTVV.

The chain joins TRBV2 to TRBJ1-1; tentatively, D is TRBD1 (5 bases). The CDR3 is 16 amino acids. Trimming shortened V by 5 bases and J by 4 bases, and 20 bases separated the two germline ends. Germline V CDR1 and CDR2: SNHLY, FYNNEI. Here the CDR3 DNA reads TGTGCCAGCAGTTGGGGGGGAGCCGGAGGGACCACTGAAGCTTTCTTT. Translated: CASSWGGAGGTTEAFF.

The count of this clone is one. The chain recombines TRBV5-6 with TRBJ1-3, with no clear D. Germline V CDR1 and CDR2: SGHDT, YYEEEE. V was pared by 4 bases and J by 0 bases, with 14 bases between. This CDR3 spans 16 amino acids. The CDR3 DNA follows: TGTGCCAGCAGCCGGAGGATAGGGAGCTCTGGAAACACCATATATTTT. Translating it yields CASSRRIGSSGNTIYF.

This clone was picked up one time. The chain recombines TRBV2 with TRBJ2-1; perhaps TRBD1 as D (7 bases). V gave up 5 bases and J gave up 9 bases, with 20 bases separating them. The germline V gene has CDR1 SNHLY and CDR2 FYNNEI. The CDR3 has 15 amino acids. CDR3: CASSITDSQGGEQFF. CDR3 nucleotide sequence: TGTGCCAGCAGTATCACAGACTCGCAGGGGGGTGAGCAGTTCTTC.

This chain uses TRBV5-1 with TRBJ1-6, with D perhaps matching TRBD1 (5 bases). The V gene lost 0 bases and the J gene lost 11 bases, with 9 bases spanning the gap. This CDR3 is 13 amino acids long. CDR1 is SGHRS and CDR2 is YFSETQ in the germline V gene. Here the CDR3 reads CASSLEGLAPLHF. CDR3 bases: TGCGCCAGCAGCTTGGAGGGGTTGGCACCCCTCCACTTT.

The chain employs TRBV6-4 and TRBJ2-1; D is ambiguous. The CDR3 is 14 residues long. Germline CDR1 is MRHNA and CDR2 is SNTAGT. Trimming took 5 bases from V and 0 from J, leaving 8 bases between them. This chain's CDR3 is CASSPGSSYNEQFF. The CDR3 DNA is TGTGCCAGCAGTCCGGGTAGCTCCTACAATGAGCAGTTCTTC.

The rearrangement links TRBV10-3 to TRBJ2-4, with 9 bases aligning to TRBD1. V was clipped by 10 bases and J by 9 bases; unmatched bases: 13. CDR1 is ENHRY, CDR2 SYGVKD, per germline. This CDR3 spans 14 amino acids. The CDR3 loop is CATARTGDLGIQYF. The CDR3 DNA reads as TGTGCCACGGCGCGGACAGGGGATCTCGGCATTCAGTACTTC.

Concerning this clone: Other DNA sequences of this sample code for an identical CDR3. The J gene is TRBJ1-3, the V gene TRBV2; 7 bases match TRBD1. After removal of 5 bases from V and 2 bases from J, the junction contained 3 bases not matched to a gene. There are 14 residues in the CDR3. Germline V gives CDR1 SNHLY, CDR2 FYNNEI. CDR3: CASSLDRAGNTIYF. The CDR3, as DNA: TGTGCCAGCAGTCTCGACAGGGCTGGAAACACCATATATTTT.

This rearrangement joins TRBV5-6 to TRBJ2-3; 8 positions agree with TRBD1. The germline V gene encodes CDR1 SGHDT and CDR2 YYEEEE. The CDR3 loop spans 15 amino acids. J lost 6 bases, V lost 2 bases, and 8 bases had no gene match. The CDR3 region has the DNA TGTGCCAGCAGCTTCGGGCAGGGGGCGAGGGATACGCAGTATTTT. Translation: CASSFGQGARDTQYF.

The chain carries TRBV9 and TRBJ2-5; D might be TRBD2 (6 bases). With 0 bases removed from V and 5 bases from J, the gap between germline ends came to 17 bases. The CDR3 has 16 residues. Germline assignment: CDR1 SGDLS and CDR2 YYNGEE. In nucleotides, the CDR3 is TGTGCCAGCAGCGTAGTCGGGGGACTCCCCGGGGAGACCCAGTACTTC. This codes for CASSVVGGLPGETQYF.

The rearrangement joins TRBV11-2 to TRBJ2-6; 9 nucleotides match TRBD1. Germline values: CDR1 SGHAT, CDR2 FQNNGV. V gave up 4 bases and J gave up 4 bases; unmatched junction bases: 11. The CDR3 is 18 residues long. The CDR3 nucleotides read TGTGCCAGCAGCTCCTACAGGGGGCGCGGGAGAGGGGCCAACGTCCTGACTTTC. Its protein product is CASSSYRGRGRGANVLTF.

The table lists this clone with a count of one. V is TRBV3-1 (or the pseudogene TRBV3-2) and J is TRBJ2-1; D call uncertain. Trimming took 1 base from V and 7 from J, leaving 11 bases between them. The CDR3 has 14 amino acids. CDR1 is LGHDT, CDR2 YNNKEL, per germline (reference sequence). The CDR3 nucleotides are TGTGCCAGCAGCCAAGGTCGCGGCTCTAATGAGCAGTTCTTC. It encodes CASSQGRGSNEQFF.

V and J are TRBV7-2 and TRBJ1-2; 7 nucleotides match TRBD1. V lost 5 bases, J lost 5 bases, and 5 bases stayed unmatched. This CDR3 spans 13 amino acids. The germline CDR1 and CDR2 sequences are SGHTA and FQGNSA. CDR3 nucleotides: TGTGCCAGCAGCCGGACAGGCCCTTATGGCTACACCTTC. It translates to CASSRTGPYGYTF.

The chain links TRBV11-3 to TRBJ2-1; 7 bases are a match to TRBD2. The CDR3 extends over 17 amino acids. The V and J ends lost 0 bases and 4 bases, in that order; junction bases with no gene match: 9. Looked up from germline, CDR1 is SGHNT and CDR2 is YENEEA. CDR3 nucleotide sequence: TGTGCCAGCAGCTTAGAGGAGCGGGGACTCCCTTACAATGAGCAGTTCTTC. This encodes CASSLEERGLPYNEQFF.

The V call is TRBV2, the J call TRBJ2-7; possibly TRBD1 for D (5 bases). Germline assignment: CDR1 SNHLY and CDR2 FYNNEI. This CDR3 comprises 14 residues. V lost 5 bases and J lost 10, with 21 bases in between. CDR3 nucleotides: TGTGCCAGCAGTAAAACGCAAGCAGGGTCTGTCCAGTACTTC. The encoded protein is CASSKTQAGSVQYF.

This chain links TRBV7-2 with TRBJ2-7; possibly TRBD1 for D (5 bases). Trimming pared 8 bases from V and 0 bases from J, leaving 17 bases between. The length of the CDR3 is 15 residues. Germline lookup yields CDR1 SGHTA and CDR2 FQGNSA. The CDR3 protein is CASANPTENSYEQYF. For the CDR3, the DNA is TGTGCCAGCGCGAACCCGACAGAAAACTCCTACGAGCAGTACTTC.

This sequence joins TRBV10-1 and TRBJ1-5, with TRBD1 identical over 8 bases. The ends lost 5 bases at V and 9 bases at J; junction bases unmatched: 9. Per germline, CDR1 WNHNN and CDR2 SYGVQD (reference sequence). This CDR3 is 14 amino acids long. The CDR3 is CASSPGQGDRPQHF. The CDR3 coding sequence is TGCGCCAGCAGTCCCGGACAGGGAGATAGGCCCCAGCATTTT.

In this sample, this clone turned up once. The chain uses TRBV10-3 and TRBJ1-1; maybe TRBD1 (5 bases). The CDR3 consists of 14 residues. Germline V gene lookup returns CDR1 ENHRY and CDR2 SYGVKD. V lost 2 bases to trimming and J lost 1 base, with 8 bases between them. The CDR3 spells CAISERQGNTEAFF. CDR3 nucleotides: TGTGCCATCAGTGAGAGGCAGGGGAACACTGAAGCTTTCTTT.

The gene calls are TRBV30 and TRBJ2-7; 11 bases agree with TRBD1. This CDR3 spans 12 amino acids. CDR1 is GTSNPN and CDR2 is SVGIG in the germline V gene (reference sequence). Trimming cost V 5 bases and J 3 bases; bases outside gene matches: 0. CDR3 DNA: TGTGCCTGGGGGACAGGGGGCTACGAGCAGTACTTC. Amino acid sequence: CAWGTGGYEQYF.

V gene TRBV20-1 combines with J gene TRBJ2-7, with TRBD2 matching over 8 bases. The CDR3 is 14 residues long. After removal of 3 bases from V and 6 bases from J, the junction contained 10 bases not matched to a gene. CDR1 and CDR2 from the germline V gene are DFQATT and SNEGSKA (reference sequence). CDR3 amino acids: CSASSPAGGGEQYF. CDR3 coding DNA: TGCAGTGCTAGTTCTCCCGCCGGGGGGGGCGAGCAGTACTTC.

This sequence joins TRBV4-1 and TRBJ1-1, with 7 bases lining up with TRBD1. V lost 3 bases to trimming and J lost 8 bases; unmatched junction nucleotides: 15. The CDR3 consists of 16 residues. Germline V gene data show CDR1 as MGHRA and CDR2 as YSYEKL. CDR3 in DNA: TGCGCCAGCAGCCATTTAACTAGAAACAGGGGAGGAGAAGCTTTCTTT. Protein: CASSHLTRNRGGEAFF.